Below are 20 T cell receptor beta chains sequenced from a single sample in a study of T cell responses to AZD1222 COVID-19 vaccine. The repertoire was sequenced with immunoSEQ multiplex PCR; TCRdb's copy has only in-frame clones and lacks some. Here the sample spans some 110,000 clones, 85% to 95% being singletons. This sample comprised peripheral blood, obtained on day 0 of AZD1222 vaccination. These receptor sequences come from an adult in good health.

The CDR3 DNA reads as TGTGCCATGCCAGGCCACAGTTCCTACGAGCAGTACTTC. It is translated as CAMPGHSSYEQYF. J is TRBJ2-7 and V is TRBV10-3; D uncertain. In germline, CDR1 is ENHRY, CDR2 SYGVKD. V was cut by 9 bases and J by 1 base, with 13 bases left in between. The CDR3 extends over 13 amino acids.

J is TRBJ1-2 and V is TRBV6-5; 9 bases are a match to TRBD1. The CDR3 totals 15 residues. Germline CDR1 and CDR2: MNHEY and SVGAGI. V shed 6 bases and J 4 bases; nucleotides not matched to a gene: 9. The CDR3 is CASRAGTGWAYGYTF. CDR3 nucleotide sequence: TGTGCCAGCAGAGCAGGGACAGGGTGGGCCTATGGCTACACCTTC.

The V and J genes are TRBV19 and TRBJ1-1; D is possibly TRBD1 (5 bases). From germline, CDR1 is LNHDA and CDR2 SQIVND (reference sequence). V lost 6 bases, J lost 1 base, and 9 bases lay in between. The CDR3 sequence is 13 residues long. CDR3 residues: CASSLTENTEAFF. The CDR3 region has the DNA TGTGCCAGTAGCCTGACAGAGAACACTGAAGCTTTCTTT.

This chain connects TRBV3-1 (or the pseudogene TRBV3-2) to TRBJ2-2; 12 bases agree with TRBD2. The CDR3 covers 16 residues. J lost 5 bases, V lost 4 bases, and 5 bases had no gene match. Germline CDR1 LGHDT, CDR2 YNNKEL (reference sequence). CDR3 sequence: CASSRLAGVRTGELFF. The CDR3 DNA reads TGTGCCAGCAGCCGACTAGCGGGAGTTCGAACCGGGGAGCTGTTTTTT.

This rearrangement joins TRBV15 to TRBJ2-7; weak D call: TRBD2 (6 bases). CDR1 LNHNV and CDR2 YYDKDF come from the germline V gene (reference sequence). The V end lost 0 bases, the J end lost 1 base, and 13 bases lay between the germline ends. The CDR3 consists of 16 residues. The CDR3, as DNA: TGTGCCACCAGCAGAGATCCGGGTGGGAGGTCCTACGAGCAGTACTTC. It codes for CATSRDPGGRSYEQYF.

This clone was detected only a few times. The chain is built from TRBV2 and TRBJ1-6; D gene unclear. CDR3 length: 13 residues. Germline CDR1 and CDR2: SNHLY and FYNNEI. V lost 6 bases and J lost 14, with 17 bases in between. The DNA of the CDR3 is TGTGCCAGCAGGCGGGATTCGGGATTCACCCTCCACTTT. This codes for CASRRDSGFTLHF.

The chain employs TRBV27 and TRBJ2-7; 7 nucleotides match TRBD2. The CDR3 contains 15 residues. Germline CDR1 reads MNHEY; CDR2 reads SMNVEV (reference sequence). The V segment lost 0 bases and the J segment 3 bases; nucleotides outside the gene matches: 5. The CDR3 loop is CASSLSWSSGYEQYF. For the CDR3, the DNA is TGTGCCAGCAGTTTATCTTGGTCTAGCGGCTACGAGCAGTACTTC.

This sequence joins TRBV7-8 and TRBJ1-6; D gene unclear. The V end lost 0 bases, the J end lost 10 bases, and 7 bases lay between the germline ends. Germline values: CDR1 SGHVS, CDR2 FQNEAQ. The CDR3 has 13 residues. CDR3 amino acids: CASSLAGESPLHF. In nucleotides, the CDR3 is TGTGCCAGCAGCTTAGCCGGGGAATCACCCCTCCACTTT.

The chain has TRBV30 and TRBJ2-2; 8 bases are a match to TRBD2. Germline V gene sequence: CDR1 GTSNPN, CDR2 SVGIG (reference sequence). V was clipped by 5 bases and J by 4 bases; unmatched bases: 9. The CDR3 is 15 amino acids. The CDR3, as DNA: TGTGCCTGGGGCCGACTAGCGCTGGGCACCGGGGAGCTGTTTTTT. It yields the protein CAWGRLALGTGELFF. Full variable domain (outside the CDR3, taken from reference TRBV30 and TRBJ2-2): SQTIHQWPATLVQPVGSPLSLECTVEGTSNPNLYWYRQAAGRGLQLLFYSVGIGQISSEVPQNLSASRPQDRQFILSSKKLLLSDSGFYLCAWGRLALGTGELFFGEGSRLTVL.

In DNA, the CDR3 is TGTGCCAGCAGCTTGGGTTACCGGCCGGGCACAGATACGCAGTATTTT. As protein: CASSLGYRPGTDTQYF. The genes are TRBV5-5 and TRBJ2-3, with D hard to call. Germline assignment: CDR1 SGHKS and CDR2 YYEKEE (reference sequence). The CDR3 has 16 amino acids. Trimming removed 0 bases at V and 1 base at J, with 12 bases between.

The rearrangement uses TRBV6-4 and TRBJ2-3; maybe TRBD2 (6 bases). The V gene's germline CDR1 is MRHNA and CDR2 SNTAGT. The V gene lost 6 bases and the J gene lost 1 base, with 11 bases spanning the gap. CDR3 length: 14 residues. CDR3 DNA sequence: TGTGCCAGCAGCAACGGCGGGGGCACAGATACGCAGTATTTT. Its protein is CASSNGGGTDTQYF.

The chain joins TRBV2 to TRBJ1-2; 7 bases are shared with TRBD1. Per the germline V gene, CDR1 is SNHLY and CDR2 is FYNNEI. The CDR3 covers 14 residues. V lost 7 bases, J lost 2 bases, and 7 bases stayed unmatched. The CDR3 nucleotides read TGTGCCAGCACCGAGGCGGACAGGAACTATGGCTACACCTTC. Translating gives CASTEADRNYGYTF. Drawing the rest from reference TRBV2 and TRBJ1-2, the complete variable domain is EPEVTQTPSHQVTQMGQEVILRCVPISNHLYFYWYRQILGQKVEFLVSFYNNEISEKSEIFDDQFSVERPDGSNFTLKIRSTKLEDSAMYFCASTEADRNYGYTFGSGTRLTVV.

This clone was found once. The chain uses TRBV6-5 and TRBJ2-7; D not resolved. V lost 2 bases and J lost 1, with 12 bases in between. Germline V lookup: CDR1 MNHEY, CDR2 SVGAGI. This CDR3 is 15 amino acids long. As DNA, the CDR3 is TGTGCCAGCAGTTACATTCCTGTGGGGTCCTACGAGCAGTACTTC. It is translated as CASSYIPVGSYEQYF.

This chain joins TRBV5-4 and TRBJ2-3; D remains ambiguous. Trimming shortened V by 1 base and J by 5 bases, and 2 bases separated the two germline ends. This CDR3 has 11 amino acids. Germline CDR1 and CDR2: SGHNT and YYREEE (reference sequence). The CDR3 nucleotides read TGTGCCAGCAGCTTGCAAGATACGCAGTATTTT. This gives the protein CASSLQDTQYF.

V is TRBV29-1 and J is TRBJ2-5; D unresolved. CDR1 and CDR2 (germline): SQVTM, ANQGSEA. V gave up 4 bases and J gave up 5 bases, with 5 bases separating them. The CDR3 has 10 residues. CDR3 in amino acids: CSVAKETQYF. The DNA of the CDR3 is TGCAGCGTTGCAAAGGAGACCCAGTACTTC.

The chain joins TRBV15 to TRBJ2-7; 14 nucleotides agree with TRBD2. The CDR3 extends over 16 amino acids. Germline V gene data show CDR1 as LNHNV and CDR2 as YYDKDF (reference sequence). Germline trimming cut 3 bases from V and 6 bases from J; bases unmatched to any gene: 7. CDR3 nucleotides: TGTGCCACCAGCAGGAACATGGGACTAGCGGGAGCCGAGCAGTACTTC. Translation gives CATSRNMGLAGAEQYF.

The chain combines TRBV4-1 with TRBJ1-1, with no clear D. The V end was cut by 0 bases, the J end by 8 bases, with 10 bases between. This CDR3 contains 13 residues. Per the germline V gene, CDR1 is MGHRA and CDR2 is YSYEKL. The chain's CDR3 is CASSQDRAREAFF. The DNA of the CDR3 is TGCGCCAGCAGCCAAGATCGTGCGAGGGAAGCTTTCTTT.

The chain links TRBV6-5 to TRBJ1-2; TRBD1 agrees at 7 bases. Losses at the gene ends were 6 bases for V and 5 bases for J; bases not matched to a gene: 9. CDR3 length equals 14 residues. Germline V CDR1 and CDR2: MNHEY, SVGAGI. DNA for the CDR3: TGTGCCAGCAGGATCTGGACAGGCCCTTATGGCTACACCTTC. Its protein product is CASRIWTGPYGYTF.

This chain links TRBV21-1 with TRBJ1-5; the D call in the table, TRBD1, was not verified against the DNA. TRBV21-1 is a pseudogene locus. The CDR3 covers 14 residues. The CDR3 sequence: CASSSQGRGQPQHF. CDR3 DNA: TGTGCCAGCAGCAGCCAAGGCAGGGGGCAGCCCCAGCATTTT.

The chain is built from TRBV7-9 and TRBJ1-1; unclear D gene. This CDR3 region has 12 residues. Trimming removed 6 bases from V and 0 bases from J, with 5 bases in between. CDR1 is SEHNR and CDR2 is FQNEAQ in the germline V gene (reference sequence). The CDR3 reads CASRDMNTEAFF. The CDR3 DNA is TGTGCCAGCAGAGACATGAACACTGAAGCTTTCTTT.